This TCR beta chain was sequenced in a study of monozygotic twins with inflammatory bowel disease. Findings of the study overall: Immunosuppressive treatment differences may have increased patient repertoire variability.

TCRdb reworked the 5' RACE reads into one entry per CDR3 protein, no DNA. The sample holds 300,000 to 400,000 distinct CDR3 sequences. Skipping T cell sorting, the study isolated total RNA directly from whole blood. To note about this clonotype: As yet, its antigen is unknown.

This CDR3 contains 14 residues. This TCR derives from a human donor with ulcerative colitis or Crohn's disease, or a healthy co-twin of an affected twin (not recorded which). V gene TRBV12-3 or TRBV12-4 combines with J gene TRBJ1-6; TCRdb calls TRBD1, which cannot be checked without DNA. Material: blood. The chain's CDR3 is CASSSQGNNSPLHF.